What follows describes a single TCR beta chain. Authors' analysis steps: Reference gene primers were amplified, and this amplification served to estimate nucleated cell counts. The data were produced by immunoSEQ multiplex PCR, yet TCRdb's version contains in-frame clones alone and is incomplete. V and J calls and clone size are as listed in that table; D and trimming were resolved from the DNA. The sample includes 130,000 or so clones, over 70% of them seen just once. This specimen comes from a study of blood T cell repertoires in COVID-19. Study summary: Acute and convalescent COVID-19 samples came from the United States, Italy and Spain. PBMCs, B-cell-depleted T cells, or T cells provided the cDNA or gDNA that made up the material.

V was trimmed by 0 bases and J by 4 bases, leaving 16 bases between them. The CDR3 extends over 16 amino acids. Material for sequencing was peripheral blood. The receptor was derived from a man aged 50-59 years with active COVID-19. The V gene is TRBV5-3, the J gene TRBJ1-2; perhaps TRBD1 as D (6 bases). TRBV5-3 is treated as an ORF (open reading frame) with a function not yet certain. The CDR3 DNA is TGTGCCAGAAGCTTGGGCCACAGGGACACCGGCTATGGCTACACCTTC. Its protein is CARSLGHRDTGYGYTF.